These T cell receptor beta chains were read from a single sample in a study of Graves' ophthalmopathy and Graves' hyperthyroidism. TCRdb used MiXCR to reprocess the multiplex PCR reads, holding one entry per CDR3 protein. The sample holds about 500,000 distinct CDR3 sequences, about 35% seen once. The sample was peripheral blood or thyroid tissue (not recorded which). These receptors were taken from an adult man with Graves' hyperthyroidism. The CDR3 runs from the conserved cysteine through the conserved F or W. Fields, in order: D gene, CDR3 length, J gene, V gene, clone size, CDR3 DNA, CDR3 protein. D genes are given only for firm matches. Rows may omit the clone size; those that give it use once, few, many or a size class.

>TRBD1|13|TRBJ2-7|TRBV20-1|many
TGCAGTGCTAGTGACAGGGTGGTCTACGAGCAGTACTTC
CSASDRVVYEQYF
>NA|15|TRBJ2-5|TRBV20-1|NA
TGCAGTGCTGCCAGCACGGGGGAAAACCAAGAGACCCAGTACTTC
CSAASTGENQETQYF
>NA|14|TRBJ2-7|TRBV12-3/TRBV12-4|NA
TGTGCCAGCACTTTCCGGGCGACCTCCTACGAGCAGTACTTC
CASTFRATSYEQYF
>TRBD2|16|TRBJ2-2|TRBV7-2|NA
TGTGCCAGCAGCCCGTTAGCGGGAGGCCTTGCCGGGGAGCTGTTTTTT
CASSPLAGGLAGELFF
>NA|11|TRBJ2-7|TRBV12-3/TRBV12-4|many
TGTGCCAGCAGGGACTCCTACGAGCAGTACTTC
CASRDSYEQYF
>NA|14|TRBJ2-2|TRBV24-1|NA
TGTGCCACTGGCGGGACTCTGAACACCGGGGAGCTGTTTTTT
CATGGTLNTGELFF
>NA|14|TRBJ1-5|TRBV15|many
TGTGCCACCAGCAGACAGGGGAGCAATCAGCCCCAGCATTTT
CATSRQGSNQPQHF
>NA|16|TRBJ1-3|TRBV9|NA
TGTGCCAGCAGCGTAGGCGGCCTAGCGGGAGGAAACACCATATATTTT
CASSVGGLAGGNTIYF
>TRBD2|15|TRBJ2-5|TRBV7-6|NA
TGTGCCAGCAGCTTAGAGGGACTAGCGCAAGAGACCCAGTACTTC
CASSLEGLAQETQYF
>NA|13|TRBJ2-7|TRBV18|few
TGTGCCAGCTCAACCAAGAAGGGATCCGAGCAGTACTTC
CASSTKKGSEQYF
>NA|12|TRBJ2-3|TRBV20-1|few
TGCAGTGCTAGAGCGGGGGCAGATACGCAGTATTTT
CSARAGADTQYF
>NA|12|TRBJ2-7|TRBV7-9|NA
TGTGCCAGCGAGGACCCTTCCTACGAGCAGTACTTC
CASEDPSYEQYF
>TRBD2|18|TRBJ2-5|TRBV11-2|NA
TGTGCCAGCAGCTTAGGCCTAACGGGACTAGCGATTGGAGAGACCCAGTACTTC
CASSLGLTGLAIGETQYF
>NA|15|TRBJ1-5|TRBV19|many
TGTGCCAGTACCACGACCCTCCATAGCAATCAGCCCCAGCATTTT
CASTTTLHSNQPQHF
>NA|12|TRBJ1-2|TRBV12-3/TRBV12-4|many
TGTGCCAGCAGTTTAGAATTCTATGGCTACACCTTC
CASSLEFYGYTF
>TRBD1|12|TRBJ1-1|TRBV20-1|many
TGCAGTGCTCGACAGGGTGACACTGAAGCTTTCTTT
CSARQGDTEAFF
>NA|16|TRBJ1-5|TRBV20-1|NA
TGCAGTGCTGAGCGGCGTTCAGGGAGAAGCAATCAGCCCCAGCATTTT
CSAERRSGRSNQPQHF
>NA|14|TRBJ1-5|TRBV4-1|few
TGCGCCAGCAGCCAAGAACAGAGCAATCAGCCCCAGCATTTT
CASSQEQSNQPQHF
>NA|11|TRBJ2-5|TRBV2|many
TGTGCCAGCAGTGCGGGGGCAGGGGTATACTTC
CASSAGAGVYF
>TRBD1|15|TRBJ2-5|TRBV18|NA
TGTGCCAGCTCACCCAACGCCCCAGGGGGTGAGACCCAGTACTTC
CASSPNAPGGETQYF
>TRBD1|13|TRBJ2-5|TRBV29-1|many
TGCAGCGTACAGACGACAGGGATGGAGACCCAGTACTTC
CSVQTTGMETQYF
>NA|13|TRBJ2-3|TRBV12-3/TRBV12-4|NA
TGTGCCAGCCGGGAGAACTCTCAAGATACGCAGTATTTT
CASRENSQDTQYF
>NA|12|TRBJ1-1|TRBV25-1|many
TGTGCCAGCAGTGACAGAATAACTGAAGCTTTCTTT
CASSDRITEAFF
>NA|12|TRBJ1-1|TRBV29-1|many
TGCAGCGTCCTACCGGGACGGGCCCAAGCTTTCTTT
CSVLPGRAQAFF
>NA|14|TRBJ2-3|TRBV19|NA
TGTGCCAGTTCATTCAGTTATAGCACAGATACGCAGTATTTT
CASSFSYSTDTQYF
>NA|15|TRBJ2-2|TRBV6-1|many
TGTGCCAGCAGTGAAGTGACTTCGAACACCGGGGAGCTGTTTTTT
CASSEVTSNTGELFF
>NA|13|TRBJ1-5|TRBV30|few
TGTGCCTGGCAGGGAGAATTCAATCAGCCCCAGCATTTT
CAWQGEFNQPQHF
>NA|11|TRBJ2-7|TRBV12-3/TRBV12-4|NA
TGTGCCGGCAGTTTAGGGTACGAGCAGTACTTC
CAGSLGYEQYF
>NA|14|TRBJ1-6|TRBV25-1|NA
TGTGCCAGCAGTGCTAGAGTGCACTATTCACCCCTCCACTTT
CASSARVHYSPLHF